This T cell receptor beta chain was profiled in a study of cytomegalovirus exposure and HLA in healthy donors. Turning to the study itself: Genotyping of roughly 400 donors showed that 65% to 90% belonged to the Caucasian-associated ancestry cluster. Broader study findings: It has been reported that TCR beta sequences accurately predicted the HLA-A and HLA-B alleles of most subjects.

Comments on this clone: The antigen remains undetermined.

The J segment lost 5 bases and the V segment lost 0 bases, leaving 4 bases of the junction unmatched. This CDR3 comprises 15 residues. Germline V gene sequence: CDR1 MGHRA, CDR2 YSYEKL. Use of 60 Vbeta and 13 Jbeta primers characterized the PCR. Only in-frame clones appear in the TCRdb table, and some are missing; sequencing was by immunoSEQ multiplex PCR. The sample yields 150,000 or so clones, about 80% seen once. The gene calls are TRBV4-1 and TRBJ1-2; TRBD1 matches 9 bases. This receptor was identified in a man between 18 and 35 years old in good health and CMV-seropositive. The sequencing input was PBMCs. DNA of the CDR3: TGCGCCAGCAGCCAAGATGAGGGACAGGGATATGGCTACACCTTC. Residues: CASSQDEGQGYGYTF.